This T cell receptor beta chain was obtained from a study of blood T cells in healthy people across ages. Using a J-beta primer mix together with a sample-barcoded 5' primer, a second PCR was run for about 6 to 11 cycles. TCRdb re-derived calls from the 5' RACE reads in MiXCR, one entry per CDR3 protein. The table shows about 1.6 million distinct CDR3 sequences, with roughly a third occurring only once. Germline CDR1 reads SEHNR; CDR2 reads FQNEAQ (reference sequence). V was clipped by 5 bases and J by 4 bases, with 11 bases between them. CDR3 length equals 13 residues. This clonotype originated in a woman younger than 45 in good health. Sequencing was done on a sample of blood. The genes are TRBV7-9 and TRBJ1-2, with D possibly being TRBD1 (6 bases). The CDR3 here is CASSGGSRYGYTF. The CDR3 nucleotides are TGTGCCAGCAGCGGGGGCTCCCGCTATGGCTACACCTTC. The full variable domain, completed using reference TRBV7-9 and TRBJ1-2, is DTGVSQNPRHKITKRGQNVTFRCDPISEHNRLYWYRQTLGQGPEFLTYFQNEAQLEKSRLLSDRFSAERPKGSFSTLEIQRTEQGDSAMYLCASSGGSRYGYTFGSGTRLTVV.